The 28 T cell receptor beta chains given below trace back to one sample, sequenced in a study of OX40 agonist ivuxolimab in advanced cancers. Sequencing was performed with immunoSEQ multiplex PCR; in TCRdb, only in-frame clones are kept and a portion is missing. The table has approximately 81,000 clones, roughly 80% seen once. The source was CD4+ or CD8+ T cells sorted from blood, collected in a trial of the OX40 agonist ivuxolimab. All receptors come from an adult with an advanced solid tumor such as melanoma, head and neck, liver or kidney cancer.

The table lists this clone with a count of one. The rearrangement uses TRBV9 and TRBJ2-4; D remains ambiguous. The germline V gene encodes CDR1 SGDLS and CDR2 YYNGEE. This CDR3 has 14 residues. Between the trimmed V and J ends, which lost 2 bases and 3 bases, there was a span of 9 bases. The CDR3 protein is CASSVNSNKNIQYF. CDR3 DNA sequence: TGTGCCAGCAGCGTCAACAGTAACAAAAACATTCAGTACTTC.

The chain has TRBV6-5 and TRBJ2-5; possibly TRBD1 for D (6 bases). The tail of the sequence fits TRBJ2-7 better, so the J call may be wrong. The CDR3 is made up of 14 amino acids. From germline, CDR1 is MNHEY and CDR2 SVGAGI. CDR3 sequence reads: CASSYSGQGYEQYF. The CDR3 nucleotides are TGTGCCAGCAGTTACTCGGGACAAGGCTACGAGCAGTACTTC.

The rearrangement links TRBV19 to TRBJ2-2; TRBD2 is a possible D gene (5 bases). The CDR3 is 16 amino acids. Trimming cost V 3 bases and J 3 bases, with 14 bases left between them. Germline V gene lookup returns CDR1 LNHDA and CDR2 SQIVND (reference sequence). CDR3 bases: TGTGCCAGTAGTATCATTAGGGCGGACTACACCGGGGAGCTGTTTTTT. Its translation is CASSIIRADYTGELFF.

This clone has just one count. This chain uses TRBV30 with TRBJ2-3; maybe TRBD1 (5 bases). V lost 0 bases, J lost 2 bases, and 9 bases lay in between. This CDR3 is 14 amino acids long. The germline V gene encodes CDR1 GTSNPN and CDR2 SVGIG (reference sequence). In DNA form, the CDR3 reads TGTGCCTGGAGTGTACAAGGGGCCACAGATACGCAGTATTTT. Translation: CAWSVQGATDTQYF.

The rearrangement uses TRBV7-9 and TRBJ1-2, with D unclear. V was cut by 1 base and J by 5 bases, with 8 bases left in between. Germline V gives CDR1 SEHNR, CDR2 FQNEAQ (reference sequence). CDR3 length: 13 residues. CDR3 coding DNA: TGTGCCAGCAGCTTAGAGTCCCAATATGGCTACACCTTC. It translates to CASSLESQYGYTF.

The chain carries TRBV5-5 and TRBJ1-1; D gene unclear. The V end lost 3 bases, the J end lost 5 bases, and 11 bases lay between the germline ends. The CDR3 has 13 residues. Germline-derived CDR1 and CDR2 are SGHKS and YYEKEE (reference sequence). The CDR3 spells CASSSTVSTEAFF. CDR3 DNA: TGTGCCAGCAGCTCAACCGTCTCAACTGAAGCTTTCTTT.

The CDR3 protein is CASTSPGVTYEQYF. As DNA, the CDR3 is TGTGCCAGCACCTCTCCCGGGGTTACCTACGAGCAGTACTTC. The V and J genes are TRBV5-8 and TRBJ2-5; TRBD2 might be the D (5 bases). The J call may be faulty, since TRBJ2-7 better matches the DNA end. Germline CDR1 reads SGHTS; CDR2 reads YDEGEE. The CDR3 is 14 amino acids.

Here the CDR3 reads CASSQSLPGGASYGYTF. Written as DNA, the CDR3 is TGTGCCAGCAGCCAAAGTCTACCAGGGGGAGCTAGTTATGGCTACACCTTC. J is TRBJ1-2 and V is TRBV11-1, with 7 nucleotides matching TRBD1. Looked up from germline, CDR1 is SGHAT and CDR2 is FQDESV (reference sequence). This CDR3 is built from 17 residues. V was clipped by 5 bases and J by 5 bases; unmatched bases: 17. Combining the CDR3 with reference TRBV11-1 and TRBJ1-2 gives the whole variable domain EAEVAQSPRYKITEKSQAVAFWCDPISGHATLYWYRQILGQGPELLVQFQDESVVDDSQLPKDRFSAERLKGVDSTLKIQPAELGDSAMYLCASSQSLPGGASYGYTFGSGTRLTVV.

This chain joins TRBV11-3 and TRBJ2-7, with D possibly being TRBD1 (5 bases). Germline CDR1 reads SGHNT; CDR2 reads YENEEA. CDR3 length equals 14 residues. V gave up 5 bases and J gave up 7 bases, with 18 bases separating them. CDR3 amino acids: CASSPPGYLGEQYF. Written as DNA, the CDR3 is TGTGCCAGCAGCCCCCCAGGGTATCTGGGAGAGCAGTACTTC.

The chain links TRBV27 to TRBJ1-5; D is perhaps TRBD1 (6 bases). The germline CDR1 and CDR2 sequences are MNHEY and SMNVEV (reference sequence). Trimming left V 2 bases short and J 5 bases short, with 13 bases between. This CDR3 spans 15 amino acids. This chain's CDR3 is CASSLQGKGDQPQHF. CDR3 DNA: TGTGCCAGCAGTTTACAGGGGAAGGGTGATCAGCCCCAGCATTTT.

The chain joins TRBV5-4 to TRBJ2-1; D gene unclear. The CDR3 extends over 16 amino acids. Trimming stripped 0 bases from V and 0 bases from J, with 10 bases between. Germline-derived CDR1 and CDR2 are SGHNT and YYREEE (reference sequence). The CDR3 sequence: CASSLGGRSSYNEQFF. The CDR3 nucleotides are TGTGCCAGCAGCTTGGGAGGACGGAGCTCCTACAATGAGCAGTTCTTC.

The chain joins TRBV5-6 to TRBJ2-5; D remains unclear. V lost 0 bases, J lost 5 bases, and 8 bases lay in between. Germline V gene lookup returns CDR1 SGHDT and CDR2 YYEEEE. This CDR3 is 13 amino acids long. The CDR3 loop is CASSLDEQETQYF. As DNA, the CDR3 is TGTGCCAGCAGCTTGGACGAGCAGGAGACCCAGTACTTC.

The chain links TRBV7-8 to TRBJ1-5; no clear D. The CDR3 covers 15 residues. V gave up 0 bases and J gave up 7 bases, with 13 bases separating them. The germline gives CDR1 SGHVS, CDR2 FQNEAQ. CDR3 sequence: CASSLAVRVGQPQHF. The CDR3 DNA reads TGTGCCAGCAGCTTAGCTGTCCGTGTCGGGCAGCCCCAGCATTTT. Together with reference TRBV7-8 and TRBJ1-5, the CDR3 gives the full variable domain: GAGVSQSPRYKVAKRGQDVALRCDPISGHVSLFWYQQALGQGPEFLTYFQNEAQLDKSGLPSDRFFAERPEGSVSTLKIQRTQQEDSAVYLCASSLAVRVGQPQHFGDGTRLSIL.

Remarks on this clone: Germline is not matched at one junction end, which may reflect a read error. The J gene is TRBJ2-5, the V gene TRBV15, with TRBD2 matching 7 bases. This CDR3 spans 15 amino acids. The germline CDR1 and CDR2 sequences are LNHNV and YYDKDF (reference sequence). CDR3 nucleotides: TGTGCCACCAGCAGAGAGGGCGGGGGTAAAGAGGCCCAGTACTTC. Its translation: CATSREGGGKEAQYF.

The chain links TRBV6-1 to TRBJ2-1, with 8 bases lining up with TRBD2. From germline, CDR1 is MNHNS and CDR2 SASEGT. The trim removed 8 bases at V and 5 bases at J, leaving 5 bases unmatched. The CDR3 is 13 residues long. Here the CDR3 DNA reads TGTGCCAGCGGGAAGCGGGAGAACAATGAGCAGTTCTTC. Translating it yields CASGKRENNEQFF.

In this sample, this clone turned up once. This chain joins TRBV10-3 and TRBJ1-1, with a possible D match to TRBD1 (6 bases). The CDR3 loop spans 12 amino acids. Germline V gives CDR1 ENHRY, CDR2 SYGVKD. V lost 0 bases and J 11 bases, leaving 10 bases between the germline ends. The CDR3: CAISESQGSAFF. CDR3 coding DNA: TGTGCCATCAGTGAGTCTCAGGGGTCGGCTTTCTTT.

V is TRBV4-2 and J is TRBJ1-3; 7 positions agree with TRBD1. Trimming cost V 4 bases and J 3 bases; bases outside gene matches: 6. CDR1 LGHNA and CDR2 YNFKEQ come from the germline V gene. The CDR3 length is 15 residues. CDR3 nucleotides: TGTGCCAGCAGCCCCCAGGCAGGGGGTGGAAACACCATATATTTT. The encoded protein is CASSPQAGGGNTIYF.

The chain carries TRBV2 and TRBJ1-3; D unresolved. Germline V lookup: CDR1 SNHLY, CDR2 FYNNEI. The CDR3 covers 12 residues. Trimming cost V 6 bases and J 3 bases, with 6 bases left between them. The CDR3 DNA sequence: TGTGCCAGCAGCCTGTATGGAAACACCATATATTTT. Its protein product is CASSLYGNTIYF.

The chain combines TRBV9 with TRBJ1-1, with TRBD1 identical over 7 bases. Germline CDR1 reads SGDLS; CDR2 reads YYNGEE. V shed 2 bases, J shed 1 base, and the junction held 14 bases outside the gene matches. The CDR3 sequence is 18 residues long. The CDR3 DNA is TGTGCCAGCAGCGTCTTTGGACAGGTCGGTGGGACGAACACTGAAGCTTTCTTT. It is translated as CASSVFGQVGGTNTEAFF.

In this sample, this clone turned up once. The V and J genes are TRBV18 and TRBJ2-3; possibly TRBD2 for D (6 bases). The CDR3 totals 14 residues. Germline V lookup: CDR1 KGHSH, CDR2 LQKENI. V lost 4 bases and J 0 bases, leaving 8 bases between the germline ends. CDR3 residues: CASSLRESTDTQYF. Here the CDR3 DNA reads TGTGCCAGCTCACTACGGGAGAGCACAGATACGCAGTATTTT. The variable domain in full, completed from reference TRBV18 and TRBJ2-3, reads NAGVMQNPRHLVRRRGQEARLRCSPMKGHSHVYWYRQLPEEGLKFMVYLQKENIIDESGMPKERFSAEFPKEGPSILRIQQVVRGDSAAYFCASSLRESTDTQYFGPGTRLTVL.

This rearrangement joins TRBV30 to TRBJ1-1, with D possibly being TRBD1 (6 bases). The V and J ends lost 4 bases and 4 bases respectively, with 19 bases between them. Looked up from germline, CDR1 is GTSNPN and CDR2 is SVGIG (reference sequence). The CDR3 extends over 15 amino acids. In DNA form, the CDR3 reads TGTGCCTGGAAGGTAACAGGGCTAGGGATCACTGAAGCTTTCTTT. Translation: CAWKVTGLGITEAFF.

The V gene is TRBV13, the J gene TRBJ2-5; TRBD2 matches 9 bases. CDR3 length: 18 amino acids. J lost 3 bases, V lost 6 bases, and 17 bases had no gene match. Germline values: CDR1 PRHDT, CDR2 FYEKMQ (reference sequence). CDR3 region: CASSLRLSGGGAEETQYF. For the CDR3, the DNA is TGTGCCAGCAGTTTAAGGCTGTCGGGCGGGGGGGCCGAAGAGACCCAGTACTTC.

The CDR3 DNA is TGTGCCAGCAGCTTCCGGGGACAGAGCACAGATACGCAGTATTTT. This gives the protein CASSFRGQSTDTQYF. The V gene is TRBV7-3, the J gene TRBJ2-3, with 7 nucleotides matching TRBD1. The CDR3 covers 15 residues. Germline V gene lookup returns CDR1 SGHTA and CDR2 FQGTGA. V dropped 3 bases and J dropped 0; count of bases not matched to a gene: 3.

The rearrangement joins TRBV30 to TRBJ1-1; no clear D. Germline V CDR1 and CDR2: GTSNPN, SVGIG (reference sequence). The CDR3 loop spans 16 amino acids. V was trimmed by 3 bases and J by 1 base, leaving 18 bases between them. The CDR3 coding sequence is TGTGCCTGGAGCCCCATTACTCCCCGCAAGAACACTGAAGCTTTCTTT. Translated, it gives CAWSPITPRKNTEAFF.

The chain is built from TRBV29-1 and TRBJ2-1; possible D gene TRBD2, 5 bases. The CDR3 runs 14 residues. From germline, CDR1 is SQVTM and CDR2 ANQGSEA. Trimming stripped 7 bases from V and 4 bases from J, with 17 bases between. CDR3 nucleotides: TGCAGCGCATTGCTTGGCGGGCATTACAATGAGCAGTTCTTC. This encodes CSALLGGHYNEQFF.

This clone was seen a few times. The chain couples TRBV15 to TRBJ2-3; the match to TRBD1 covers 8 bases. The trim removed 3 bases at V and 4 bases at J, leaving 6 bases unmatched. Per the germline V gene, CDR1 is LNHNV and CDR2 is YYDKDF (reference sequence). CDR3 size: 15 residues. CDR3 protein: CATSSPQGAADTQYF. For the CDR3, the DNA is TGTGCCACCAGCAGCCCTCAGGGGGCCGCAGATACGCAGTATTTT. Combining the CDR3 with reference TRBV15 and TRBJ2-3 gives the whole variable domain DAMVIQNPRYQVTQFGKPVTLSCSQTLNHNVMYWYQQKSSQAPKLLFHYYDKDFNNEADTPDNFQSRRPNTSFCFLDIRSPGLGDTAMYLCATSSPQGAADTQYFGPGTRLTVL.

This chain connects TRBV11-2 to TRBJ1-6, with D hard to call. The CDR3 runs to 14 residues. Trimming took off 5 bases at V and 5 bases at J, with 10 bases between the two ends. Germline loops: CDR1 SGHAT, CDR2 FQNNGV. In DNA form, the CDR3 reads TGTGCCAGCAGCGCCTCACAGAATAATTCACCCCTCCACTTT. Translating gives CASSASQNNSPLHF. Looking up the rest from reference TRBV11-2 and TRBJ1-6 gives the full variable domain: EAGVAQSPRYKIIEKRQSVAFWCNPISGHATLYWYQQILGQGPKLLIQFQNNGVVDDSQLPKDRFSAERLKGVDSTLKIQPAKLEDSAVYLCASSASQNNSPLHFGNGTRLTVT.

The chain employs TRBV7-2 and TRBJ1-2; 9 bases are a match to TRBD1. Per the germline V gene, CDR1 is SGHTA and CDR2 is FQGNSA. V dropped 5 bases and J dropped 5; count of bases not matched to a gene: 3. The CDR3 covers 13 residues. CDR3 in DNA: TGTGCCAGCAGCGTACAGGGGGCGTATGGCTACACCTTC. This sequence encodes CASSVQGAYGYTF.